This TCR beta chain was identified in a study of control samples from healthy donors and cancer patients. The protocol was immunoSEQ multiplex PCR, while the TCRdb copy is restricted to in-frame clones and leaves out a portion. Of some 98,000 clones listed, roughly 80% are singletons. The sample comprised PBMCs. The receptor comes from a man aged 70 or older with lung cancer.

The CDR3 reads CASSSRDTEGYEQYF. CDR3 nucleotide sequence: TGTGCCAGCAGCAGCCGGGACACTGAAGGGTACGAGCAGTACTTC. This sequence joins TRBV21-1 and TRBJ2-7; the listed D gene, TRBD1, was not tested against the DNA. TRBV21-1 is assigned pseudogene status. This CDR3 contains 15 residues.